This T cell receptor beta chain was retrieved from a study of cytomegalovirus exposure and HLA in healthy donors. The PCR employed 60 Vbeta primers together with 13 Jbeta primers. Sequencing used immunoSEQ multiplex PCR; TCRdb keeps in-frame clones, though not all of them. The profile shows about 120,000 clones, around 76% of them singletons. This TCR was recovered from a man aged 55 to 70 in good health and CMV-seropositive. Sequencing was done on a sample of PBMCs.

CDR3 loop: CASSLSTGNTEAFF. In DNA, the CDR3 is TGCGCCAGCAGCTTATCGACAGGGAACACTGAAGCTTTCTTT. The chain employs TRBV5-1 and TRBJ1-1, with D perhaps matching TRBD1 (6 bases). CDR1 is SGHRS and CDR2 is YFSETQ in the germline V gene. The V gene lost 2 bases and the J gene lost 1 base, with 9 bases spanning the gap. The CDR3 is made up of 14 amino acids.